This record concerns one TCR beta chain sequence. This clone is a singleton in its sample. The antigen it binds to is not known. Base qualities are not recorded, but no much larger clone differs from it by a single base. These data originate in a study of blood T cell repertoires in COVID-19 (dated by TCRdb to between 2020 and 2021). For context, the study as a whole: Collaborator samples came from the United States, Italy and Spain and covered acute and convalescent phases of COVID-19. Where available, HLA class I and class II types were taken from metadata supplied by the sample provider and were not determined by assay-based typing. The samples were drawn from the first 160 participants of the ongoing ImmuneRACE study and from some 1,300 subjects provided by 6 global collaborators. The prospective study material was composed of cDNA or gDNA derived from T cells, B-cell-depleted T cells, or PBMCs. Nearly every sample came with metadata listing a de-identified subject ID, COVID-19 status, age in years and sex. Deeply sampled blood TCRbeta repertoires from subjects exposed to, actively infected with, or recovered from COVID-19 were included in the dataset. A freely available public database, intended as a resource for researchers studying the immune response to SARS-CoV-2, is where the repertoires were released. Overall results and qualifications from the work: The amount of clinical and demographic metadata varied by source and participant and was provided uncurated.

Whole blood was collected in K2EDTA tubes by collaborating institutions according to the institutions' own protocols. For TCRbeta analysis, collaborator samples were shipped as frozen whole blood, as isolated PBMCs, or as DNA extracted from either sample type. The CDR3 sequence holds 15 residues, the cysteine and phenylalanine included. CDR3 DNA is the only sequence kept; it has 45 bases, read in frame from the first base. CDR1 MNHEY and CDR2 SMNVEV are derived from the germline V gene (reference sequence). Trimming leaves V shorter by 3 bases and J shorter by 7 bases, with the junction holding 8 bases beyond the gene matches. TCRbeta CDR3 regions were amplified from genomic DNA using the immunoSEQ Assay, a bias-controlled multiplex PCR. Turning to the authors' computational methods: The number of nucleated cells in each sample was estimated from the amplification of reference gene primers within the assay. Sequence reads were collapsed and filtered to measure the absolute abundance of every unique TCRbeta CDR3 rearrangement. For each sample, productive Simpson clonality was calculated by taking the square root of Simpson's diversity index across productive rearrangements. TCRdb re-hosts the immuneACCESS table, in-frame sequences only. Its copies lack some clones; in the studies checked, an unresolved V gene accounts for under half of them, and the cause for the rest is not known. Clone size and V and J calls were adopted from that table, with D and trimming inferred from the DNA. This sample lists roughly 100,000 clones; roughly 87% were detected once. The ten largest clones capture 6.2% of the sample.

The specimen sequenced was peripheral blood. The receptor was derived from a human donor in a cohort sampled during active COVID-19. The V and J segments used are TRBV27 and TRBJ2-1; 8 middle bases align to TRBD1. The CDR3 corresponds to CASSFGQGFRNEQFF. The DNA sequence is given as TGTGCCAGCAGTTTCGGACAGGGTTTCAGGAATGAGCAGTTCTTC.